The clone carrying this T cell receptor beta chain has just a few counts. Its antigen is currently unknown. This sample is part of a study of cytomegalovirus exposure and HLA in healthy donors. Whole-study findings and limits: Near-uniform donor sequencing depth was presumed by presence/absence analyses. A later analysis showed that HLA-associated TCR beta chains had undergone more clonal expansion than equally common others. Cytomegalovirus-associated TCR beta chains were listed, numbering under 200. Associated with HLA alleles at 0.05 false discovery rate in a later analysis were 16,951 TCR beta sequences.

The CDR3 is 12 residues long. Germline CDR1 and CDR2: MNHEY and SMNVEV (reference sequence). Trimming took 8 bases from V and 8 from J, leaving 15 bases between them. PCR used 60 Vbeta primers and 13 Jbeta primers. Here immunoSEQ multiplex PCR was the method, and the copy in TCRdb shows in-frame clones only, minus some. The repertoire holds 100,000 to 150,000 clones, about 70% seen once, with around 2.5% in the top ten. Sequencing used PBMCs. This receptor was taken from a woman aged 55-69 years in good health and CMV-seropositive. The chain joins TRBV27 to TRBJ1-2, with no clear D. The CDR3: CASRGEAWGYTF. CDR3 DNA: TGTGCCAGCCGTGGAGAGGCTTGGGGCTACACCTTC.